This T cell receptor (beta chain) was sequenced for a study of vaccination and CD4 T cells after COVID-19. Treatment indicated: roughly ten-day PBMC culture with coronavirus spike peptide pools or control peptides (ViraFEST assay). CD4+ T-cell collection from the unexposed donor predated the COVID-19 pandemic (2011-2018). Remarks on this clonotype: Its cognate antigen is unknown.

From germline, CDR1 is MDHEN and CDR2 SYDVKM. The CDR3 loop spans 15 amino acids. V trimming: 5 bases; J trimming: 4 bases; junction bases outside the gene matches: 9. An Oncomine TCR Beta short-read assay was used to sequence the DNA from cultured CD4+ T cells. MiXCR, run by TCRdb on the PCR reads, gives a single entry per CDR3 protein. The sample gives 8,000 to 9,000 distinct CDR3 sequences, roughly 43% of which show up once; more than 20% is in the top ten. The chain carries TRBV28 and TRBJ1-1; the match to TRBD1 covers 8 bases. The sequence derives from a human donor in good health. The sample taken for sequencing was CD4+ T cells from blood, cultured in vitro. CDR3: CASSPATGAGTEAFF. The CDR3 DNA is TGTGCCAGCAGTCCAGCGACAGGGGCTGGCACTGAAGCTTTCTTT.